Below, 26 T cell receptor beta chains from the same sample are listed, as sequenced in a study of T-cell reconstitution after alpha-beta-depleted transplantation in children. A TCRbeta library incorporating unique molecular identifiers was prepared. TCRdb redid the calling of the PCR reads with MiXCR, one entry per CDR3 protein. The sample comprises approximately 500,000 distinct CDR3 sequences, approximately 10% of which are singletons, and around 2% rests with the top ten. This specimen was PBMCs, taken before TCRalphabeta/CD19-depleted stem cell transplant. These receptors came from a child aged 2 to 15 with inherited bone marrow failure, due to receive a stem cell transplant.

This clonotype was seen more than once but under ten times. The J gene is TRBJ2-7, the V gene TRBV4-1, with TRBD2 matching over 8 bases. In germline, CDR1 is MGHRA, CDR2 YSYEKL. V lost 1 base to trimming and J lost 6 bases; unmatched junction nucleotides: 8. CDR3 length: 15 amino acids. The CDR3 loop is CASSQVLTSVIEQYF. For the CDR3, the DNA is TGCGCCAGCAGCCAAGTTTTGACTAGCGTCATCGAGCAGTACTTC.

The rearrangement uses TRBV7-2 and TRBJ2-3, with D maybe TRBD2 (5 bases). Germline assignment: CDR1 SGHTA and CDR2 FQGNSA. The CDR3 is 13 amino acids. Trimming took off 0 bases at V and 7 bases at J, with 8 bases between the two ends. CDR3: CASSLAGVNTQYF. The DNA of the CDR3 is TGTGCCAGCAGCTTAGCCGGGGTTAATACGCAGTATTTT.

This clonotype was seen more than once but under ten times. The CDR3 DNA reads as TGTGCCAGCAGTTCCACACACCAGGAGCAGTACTTC. As protein: CASSSTHQEQYF. J is TRBJ2-7 and V is TRBV6-2 or TRBV6-3; D is uncertain. This CDR3 region has 12 residues. Trimming stripped 4 bases from V and 7 bases from J, with 11 bases between. Germline assignment: CDR1 MNHEY and CDR2 SVGEGT.

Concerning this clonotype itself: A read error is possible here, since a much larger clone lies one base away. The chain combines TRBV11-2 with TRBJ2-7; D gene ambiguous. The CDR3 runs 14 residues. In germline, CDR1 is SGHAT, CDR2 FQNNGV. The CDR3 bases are TGTGCCACCAGCTTGGATGAAGCCTCCTACGAGCAGTACTTC. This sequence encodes CATSLDEASYEQYF.

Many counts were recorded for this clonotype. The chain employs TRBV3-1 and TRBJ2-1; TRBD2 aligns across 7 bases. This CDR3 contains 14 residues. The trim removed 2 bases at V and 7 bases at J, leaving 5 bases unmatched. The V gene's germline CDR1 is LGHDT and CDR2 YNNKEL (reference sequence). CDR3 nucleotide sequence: TGTGCCAGCAGCCAACAGGGACTATTTAATGAGCAGTTCTTC. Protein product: CASSQQGLFNEQFF.

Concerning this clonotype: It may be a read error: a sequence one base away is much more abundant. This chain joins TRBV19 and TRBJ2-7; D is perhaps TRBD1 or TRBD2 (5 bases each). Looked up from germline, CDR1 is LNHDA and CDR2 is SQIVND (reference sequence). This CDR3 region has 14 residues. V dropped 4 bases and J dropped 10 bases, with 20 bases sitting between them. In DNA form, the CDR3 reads TGTGCCAGTAGTAATGGGGGTCCTCCTAATGACCAGTACTTC. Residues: CASSNGGPPNDQYF.

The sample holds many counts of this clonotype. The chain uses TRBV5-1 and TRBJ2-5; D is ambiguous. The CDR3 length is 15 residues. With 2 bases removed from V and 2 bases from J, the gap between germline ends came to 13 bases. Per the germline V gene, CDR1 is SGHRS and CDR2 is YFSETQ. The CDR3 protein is CASSFGAFIQETQYF. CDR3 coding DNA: TGCGCCAGCAGCTTCGGAGCCTTTATACAAGAGACCCAGTACTTC.

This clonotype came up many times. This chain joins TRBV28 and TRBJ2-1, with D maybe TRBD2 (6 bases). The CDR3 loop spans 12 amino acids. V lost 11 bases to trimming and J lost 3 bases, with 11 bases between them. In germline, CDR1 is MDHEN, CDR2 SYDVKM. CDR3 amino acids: CAGGTVYNEQFF. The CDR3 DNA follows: TGTGCCGGGGGGACTGTCTACAATGAGCAGTTCTTC.

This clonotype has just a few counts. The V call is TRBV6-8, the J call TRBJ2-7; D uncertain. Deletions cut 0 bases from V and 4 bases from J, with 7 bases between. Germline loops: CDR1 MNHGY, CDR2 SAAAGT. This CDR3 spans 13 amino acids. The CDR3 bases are TGTGCCAGCAGTTACTCGTGGGTATACGAGCAGTACTTC. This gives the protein CASSYSWVYEQYF.

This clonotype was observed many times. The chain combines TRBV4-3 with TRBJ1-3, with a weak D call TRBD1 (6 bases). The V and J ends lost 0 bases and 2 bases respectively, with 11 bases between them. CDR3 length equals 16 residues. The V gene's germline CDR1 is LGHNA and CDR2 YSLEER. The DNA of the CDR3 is TGCGCCAGCAGCCAAGACAGGGGCTTACCTGGAAACACCATATATTTT. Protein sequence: CASSQDRGLPGNTIYF.

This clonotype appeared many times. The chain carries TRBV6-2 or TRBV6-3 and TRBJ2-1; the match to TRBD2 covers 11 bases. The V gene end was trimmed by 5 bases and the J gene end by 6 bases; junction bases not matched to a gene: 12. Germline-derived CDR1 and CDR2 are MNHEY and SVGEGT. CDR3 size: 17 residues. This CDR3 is CASSPSILAGVPNEQFF. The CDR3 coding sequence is TGTGCCAGCAGTCCGTCGATACTAGCGGGAGTCCCCAATGAGCAGTTCTTC.

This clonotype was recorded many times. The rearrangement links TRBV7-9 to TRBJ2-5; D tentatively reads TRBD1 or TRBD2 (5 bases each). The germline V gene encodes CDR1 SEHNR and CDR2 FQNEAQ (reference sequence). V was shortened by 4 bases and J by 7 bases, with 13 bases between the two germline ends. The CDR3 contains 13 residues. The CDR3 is CASSSSTGATQYF. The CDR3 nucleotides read TGTGCCAGCAGCTCTAGCACTGGGGCGACCCAGTACTTC. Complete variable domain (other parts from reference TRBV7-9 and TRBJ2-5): DTGVSQNPRHKITKRGQNVTFRCDPISEHNRLYWYRQTLGQGPEFLTYFQNEAQLEKSRLLSDRFSAERPKGSFSTLEIQRTEQGDSAMYLCASSSSTGATQYFGPGTRLLVL.

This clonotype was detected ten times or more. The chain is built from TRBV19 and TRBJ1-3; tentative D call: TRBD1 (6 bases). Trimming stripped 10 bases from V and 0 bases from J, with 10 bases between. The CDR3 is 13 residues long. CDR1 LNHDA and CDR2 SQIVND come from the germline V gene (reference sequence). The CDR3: CATSDSSGNTIYF. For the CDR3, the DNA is TGTGCCACCTCGGACAGCTCTGGAAACACCATATATTTT.

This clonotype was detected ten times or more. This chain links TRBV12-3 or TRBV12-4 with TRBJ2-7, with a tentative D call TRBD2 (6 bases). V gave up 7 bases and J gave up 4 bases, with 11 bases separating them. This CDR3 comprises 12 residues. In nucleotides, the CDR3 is TGTGCCAGCACCGGAGGAGGGTACGAGCAGTACTTC. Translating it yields CASTGGGYEQYF.

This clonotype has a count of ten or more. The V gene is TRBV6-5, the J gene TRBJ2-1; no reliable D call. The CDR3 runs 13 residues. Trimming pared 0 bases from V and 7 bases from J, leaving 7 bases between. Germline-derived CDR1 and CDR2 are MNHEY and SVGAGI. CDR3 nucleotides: TGTGCCAGCAGTTACTCGTTGGGAAATGAGCAGTTCTTC. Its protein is CASSYSLGNEQFF.

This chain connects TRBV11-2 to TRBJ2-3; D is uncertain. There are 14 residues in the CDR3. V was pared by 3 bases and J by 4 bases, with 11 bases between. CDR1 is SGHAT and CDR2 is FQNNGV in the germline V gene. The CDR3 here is CASSLWQESDTQYF. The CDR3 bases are TGTGCCAGCAGCTTGTGGCAGGAGTCAGATACGCAGTATTTT.

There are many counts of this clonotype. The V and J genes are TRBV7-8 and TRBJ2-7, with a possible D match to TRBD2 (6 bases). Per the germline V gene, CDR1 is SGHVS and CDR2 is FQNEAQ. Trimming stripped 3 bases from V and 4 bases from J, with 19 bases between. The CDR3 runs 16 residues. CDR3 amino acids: CASSFAWGDLVYEQYF. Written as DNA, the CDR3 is TGTGCCAGCAGCTTTGCGTGGGGGGACCTCGTATACGAGCAGTACTTC.

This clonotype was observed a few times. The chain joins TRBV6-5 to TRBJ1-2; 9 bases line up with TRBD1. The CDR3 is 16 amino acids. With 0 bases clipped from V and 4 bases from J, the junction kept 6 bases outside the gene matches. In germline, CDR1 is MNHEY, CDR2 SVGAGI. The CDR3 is CASSYSEGTGPYGYTF. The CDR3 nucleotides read TGTGCCAGCAGTTACTCGGAGGGGACAGGGCCCTATGGCTACACCTTC.

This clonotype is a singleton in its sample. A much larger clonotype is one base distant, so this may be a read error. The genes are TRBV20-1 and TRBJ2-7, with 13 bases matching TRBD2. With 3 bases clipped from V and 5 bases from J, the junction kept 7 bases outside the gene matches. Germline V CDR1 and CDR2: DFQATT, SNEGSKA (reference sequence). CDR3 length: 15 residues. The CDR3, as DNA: TGCAGTGCTAGGGGACTAGCGGGACTGTACCACGAGCAGTACTTC. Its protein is CSARGLAGLYHEQYF.

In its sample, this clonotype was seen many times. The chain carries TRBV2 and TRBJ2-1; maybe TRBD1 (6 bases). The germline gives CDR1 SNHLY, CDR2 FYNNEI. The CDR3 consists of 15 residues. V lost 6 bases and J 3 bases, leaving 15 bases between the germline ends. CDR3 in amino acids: CASSFGTFRYNEQFF. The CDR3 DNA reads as TGTGCCAGCAGCTTTGGGACATTTCGCTACAATGAGCAGTTCTTC.

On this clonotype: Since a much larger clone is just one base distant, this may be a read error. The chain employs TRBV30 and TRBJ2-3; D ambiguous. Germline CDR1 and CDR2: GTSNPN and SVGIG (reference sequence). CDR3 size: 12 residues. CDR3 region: CAWSSYTDMQYF. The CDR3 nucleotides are TGTGCCTGGAGTTCTTACACAGATATGCAGTATTTT.

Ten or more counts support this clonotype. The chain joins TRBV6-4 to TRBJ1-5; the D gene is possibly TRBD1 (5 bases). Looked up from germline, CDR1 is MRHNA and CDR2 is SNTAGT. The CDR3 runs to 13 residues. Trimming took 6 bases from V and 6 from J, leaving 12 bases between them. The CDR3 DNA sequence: TGTGCCAGCAGACGGGGTAGGGGTCAGCCCCAGCATTTT. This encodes CASRRGRGQPQHF.

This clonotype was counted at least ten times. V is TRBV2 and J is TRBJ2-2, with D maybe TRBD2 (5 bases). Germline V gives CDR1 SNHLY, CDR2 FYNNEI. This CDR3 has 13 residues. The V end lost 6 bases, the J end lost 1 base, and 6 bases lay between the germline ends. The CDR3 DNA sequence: TGTGCCAGCAGGGACTTGAACACCGGGGAGCTGTTTTTT. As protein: CASRDLNTGELFF.

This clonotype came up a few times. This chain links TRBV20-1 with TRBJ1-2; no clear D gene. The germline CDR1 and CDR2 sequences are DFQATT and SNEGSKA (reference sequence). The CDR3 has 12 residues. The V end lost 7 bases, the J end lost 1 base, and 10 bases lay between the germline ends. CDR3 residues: CSVSGFNYGYTF. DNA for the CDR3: TGCAGTGTATCGGGTTTTAACTATGGCTACACCTTC.

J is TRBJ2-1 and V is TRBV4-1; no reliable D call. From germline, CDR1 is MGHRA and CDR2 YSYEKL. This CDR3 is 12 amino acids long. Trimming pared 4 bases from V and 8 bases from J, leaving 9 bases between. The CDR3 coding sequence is TGCGCCAGCAGCCGCCCCCCCTATGAGCAGTTCTTC. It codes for CASSRPPYEQFF.

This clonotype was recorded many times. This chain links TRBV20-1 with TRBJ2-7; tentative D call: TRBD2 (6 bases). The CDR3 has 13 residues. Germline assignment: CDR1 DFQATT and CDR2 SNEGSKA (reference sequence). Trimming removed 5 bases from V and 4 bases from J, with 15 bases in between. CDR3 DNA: TGCAGTGCTCTGGACTACATACCTTACGAGCAGTACTTC. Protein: CSALDYIPYEQYF.